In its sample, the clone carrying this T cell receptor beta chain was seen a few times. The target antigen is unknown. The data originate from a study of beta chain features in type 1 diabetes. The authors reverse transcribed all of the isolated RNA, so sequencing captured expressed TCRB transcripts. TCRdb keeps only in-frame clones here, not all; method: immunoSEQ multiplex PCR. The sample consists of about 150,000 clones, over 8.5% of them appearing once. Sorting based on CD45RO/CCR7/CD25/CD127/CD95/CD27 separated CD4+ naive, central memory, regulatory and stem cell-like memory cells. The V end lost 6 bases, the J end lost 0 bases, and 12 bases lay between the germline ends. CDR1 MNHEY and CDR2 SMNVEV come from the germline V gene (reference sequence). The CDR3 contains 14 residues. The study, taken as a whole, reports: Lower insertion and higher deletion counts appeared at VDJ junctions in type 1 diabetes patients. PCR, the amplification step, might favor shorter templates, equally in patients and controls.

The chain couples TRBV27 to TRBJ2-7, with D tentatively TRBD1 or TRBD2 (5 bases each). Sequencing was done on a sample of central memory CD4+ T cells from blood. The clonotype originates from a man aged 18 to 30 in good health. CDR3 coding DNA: TGTGCCAGCAGCCGGGGCGGAAGCTCCTACGAGCAGTACTTC. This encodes CASSRGGSSYEQYF.